This T cell receptor beta chain was sequenced for a study of blood T cells in healthy people across ages (dated by TCRdb to about 2015). Regarding the study in general: Template switching captured roughly one uniquely barcoded TCR beta cDNA molecule per two T cells in model experiments. Age-related changes in TCR beta repertoire diversity were measured in the study by deep sequencing normalized with unique cDNA molecular identifiers. Four age groups were formed from the donors: young (average about 17 years), middle-aged (approximately 40), aged (62) and long-lived (roughly 88). To avoid experimental bias, donors of different ages were randomly spread across the sequencing lanes. The study analyzed two additional independent replicas of 1 million unique cDNA reads from the same blood draw for two donors, one aged 18 to 30 and one aged 80 or older. On the study overall, not on this receptor specifically: Bulk unsorted PBMC profiling prevented conclusive comparison of naive and antigen-experienced compartments. Because the CMV infection status of the donors was unknown, age-related changes in expanded clonotypes may potentially have been confounded. Compared with the aged group, the long-lived group had more naive CD4+ T cells, fewer expanded clones and increased TCR diversity, a pattern suggesting age selection. A strong correlation was found between observed TCR beta diversity and the percentage of naive T cells measured by flow cytometry. As age increased, observed TCR beta diversity per million T cells dropped in a roughly linear way, and a significant reduction was already evident by age 40. Total diversity estimates from one million sequenced T cells were considered lower bounds and underestimates.

Systemically healthy Caucasian individuals from Russia, 35 to 50 in total and aged about 6 to 95 years, were included as donors. Each donor gave ten milliliters of peripheral blood, collected into EDTA-treated Vacutainer tubes. Ficoll-Paque density-gradient centrifugation was used to isolate PBMCs, with at least 7 million per sample. Trizol reagent was used to extract total RNA from the PBMCs, yielding at least 5.5 micrograms per sample. For every donor, an aliquot of PBMCs went through flow cytometry to measure the percentages of naive CD45RAhigh/CD27high T cells. Library creation used 5' RACE. The data were produced on an Illumina HiSeq 2500. A second PCR of about 7 to 12 cycles was performed with a sample-barcoded 5' primer and a J-beta primer mix. A template-switch 5' adaptor carrying 12 random nucleotides introduced a unique molecular identifier onto each TCR beta cDNA molecule. Each sample yielded at least 2.5 million CDR3-containing paired-end reads. The Mint cDNA synthesis kit, primed by a TRBC-specific oligonucleotide, was used to synthesize first-strand cDNA from all RNA. After uracil-DNA glycosylase treatment, a first 18-cycle PCR used universal primers M1SS and BC2_uni_R on all cDNA. The authors' analysis ran thus. For normalization, 1 million high-quality reads, each with a distinct molecular identifier, were randomly selected from each sample. Instead of being binned into consensus sequences, reads that shared molecular identifiers were thrown out. CDR3 identification, clonotype clustering and error correction used MiTCR with a Q25 quality threshold and the strictest error-elimination algorithm. A nonparametric unseen species model using Euler transformation provided a lower-bound estimate of total TCR beta diversity. In-frame beta chains were kept once TCRdb had trimmed the public reads at Q25 with fastp and called clones with MiXCR. Duplicate CDR3 protein sequences are folded into a single record with the most common DNA and genes. For this entry, the V and J calls and clone size follow TCRdb and not the study's own pipeline. The sample data list roughly 1.5 million distinct CDR3 sequences, and around 40% of these were observed just once. The ten largest clonotypes hold under 5% of the sample.

The junction carries 20 bases between V and J, which are trimmed by 7 bases and 3 bases respectively. CDR1 SGHRS and CDR2 YFSETQ were looked up in the germline V gene. From its cysteine to its phenylalanine, the CDR3 spans 15 amino acids. CDR3 DNA only is kept here, 45 bases in frame from base 1. Points on this clonotype: Its antigen is unknown. The input lacks base qualities; no much larger clone sits a single base away.

This TCR derives from a woman aged 18-30 years in good health. Recombination linked TRBV5-1 to TRBJ2-7, with TRBD1 perhaps the D gene, on 6 matching bases. Specimen: blood. The nucleotide sequence is TGCGCCAGCGGCGCCGGGGACATTTATCTCTACGAGCAGTACTTC. Translated, this gives CASGAGDIYLYEQYF. Here the CDR3 is joined to the reference TRBV5-1 and TRBJ2-7 genes, and the full variable domain is: KAGVTQTPRYLIKTRGQQVTLSCSPISGHRSVSWYQQTPGQGLQFLFEYFSETQRNKGNFPGRFSGRQFSNSRSEMNVSTLELGDSALYLCASGAGDIYLYEQYFGPGTRLTVT.